This T cell receptor beta chain appears in the sequencing data of a study of T cell responses to AZD1222 COVID-19 vaccine. Study in general: Second-dose intervals near 4 or 12 weeks were combined.

In germline, CDR1 is MNHEY, CDR2 SMNVEV (reference sequence). This CDR3 spans 14 amino acids. V gave up 7 bases and J gave up 0 bases, with 10 bases separating them. Points from the study as a whole: In a largely white British group with more females than males, clonal diversity was possibly underestimated.

Only in-frame clones appear in the TCRdb table, and some are missing; sequencing was by immunoSEQ multiplex PCR. The sample has around 200,000 clones, 80% to 90% seen once. A note on this clone: Its specificity is not known.

This chain uses TRBV27 with TRBJ2-1, with D unresolved. This TCR was recovered from an adult in good health. Sequencing was performed on peripheral blood, taken on day 0 of AZD1222 vaccination. CDR3 protein: CASNGQSSYNEQFF. CDR3 bases: TGTGCCAGCAACGGTCAGAGCTCCTACAATGAGCAGTTCTTC.